The 10 T cell receptor beta chains below all came from one sample that was sequenced in a study of cytomegalovirus exposure and HLA in healthy donors. Generated by immunoSEQ multiplex PCR, the TCRdb table keeps only in-frame clones and is missing some. Of around 20,000 clones listed, around 97% are singletons. Input material: PBMCs. These TCRs come from a man aged 30 to 39 in good health and CMV-seropositive.

The chain has TRBV2 and TRBJ2-5; TRBD2 matches at 11 bases. The trim removed 6 bases at V and 2 bases at J, leaving 2 bases unmatched. The V gene's germline CDR1 is SNHLY and CDR2 FYNNEI. CDR3 length: 14 residues. The CDR3 nucleotides read TGTGCCAGCAGAGGGACTAGCGGACAAGAGACCCAGTACTTC. Protein sequence: CASRGTSGQETQYF.

This clone showed up just once. The chain links TRBV28 to TRBJ2-7, with 7 bases identical to TRBD2. The V gene's germline CDR1 is MDHEN and CDR2 SYDVKM. This CDR3 is 11 amino acids long. V lost 8 bases and J lost 7; bases outside the gene matches: 5. This CDR3 reads CASFGGLEQYF. As DNA, the CDR3 is TGTGCCAGCTTCGGGGGGTTGGAGCAGTACTTC. Full variable domain (rest looked up from reference TRBV28 and TRBJ2-7): DVKVTQSSRYLVKRTGEKVFLECVQDMDHENMFWYRQDPGLGLRLIYFSYDVKMKEKGDIPEGYSVSREKKERFSLILESASTNQTSMYLCASFGGLEQYFGPGTRLTVT.

The chain uses TRBV10-3 and TRBJ2-3, with a possible D match to TRBD1 (6 bases). The V end lost 1 base, the J end lost 2 bases, and 16 bases lay between the germline ends. Germline V gene data show CDR1 as ENHRY and CDR2 as SYGVKD. The length of the CDR3 is 17 residues. CDR3 sequence (DNA): TGTGCCATCAGTGAGTTTCTCCGGGACACTTTCACAGATACGCAGTATTTT. It yields the protein CAISEFLRDTFTDTQYF.

This rearrangement joins TRBV18 to TRBJ1-2, with a weak D call TRBD1 (6 bases). Trimming shortened V by 4 bases and J by 0 bases, and 15 bases separated the two germline ends. The length of the CDR3 is 16 residues. The germline gives CDR1 KGHSH, CDR2 LQKENI. The CDR3 loop reads CASSLRTELSNYGYTF. Here the CDR3 DNA reads TGTGCCAGCTCACTACGGACAGAACTATCTAACTATGGCTACACCTTC.

The V call is TRBV7-9, the J call TRBJ2-1; 7 positions match TRBD1. The ends lost 5 bases at V and 8 bases at J; junction bases unmatched: 12. Germline V gene lookup returns CDR1 SEHNR and CDR2 FQNEAQ (reference sequence). CDR3 length: 15 amino acids. The CDR3 loop reads CASSTRQGRGDEQFF. CDR3 nucleotides: TGTGCCAGCAGCACCCGACAGGGTAGAGGGGATGAGCAGTTCTTC.

The genes are TRBV11-2 and TRBJ2-7; no reliable D call. Trimming took 5 bases from V and 4 from J, leaving 9 bases between them. The CDR3 runs 12 residues. Germline-derived CDR1 and CDR2 are SGHAT and FQNNGV. In DNA form, the CDR3 reads TGTGCCAGCAGCCGAGGCGGATACGAGCAGTACTTC. Translation gives CASSRGGYEQYF.

The rearrangement joins TRBV7-2 to TRBJ1-1, with D unclear. In germline, CDR1 is SGHTA, CDR2 FQGNSA. The length of the CDR3 is 15 residues. The germline V and J ends were trimmed by 4 bases and 0 bases, with 12 bases remaining between them. The CDR3 sequence: CASSSGSVMNTEAFF. The CDR3 DNA is TGTGCCAGCAGCTCGGGGTCAGTCATGAACACTGAAGCTTTCTTT.

The V call is TRBV19, the J call TRBJ1-5; 8 positions match TRBD1. V gave up 8 bases and J gave up 7 bases; unmatched junction bases: 4. The CDR3 contains 12 residues. Germline CDR1 and CDR2: LNHDA and SQIVND (reference sequence). The CDR3 DNA reads TGTGCCAGTGGGACAGGTTACCAGCCCCAGCATTTT. It is translated as CASGTGYQPQHF.

The rearrangement joins TRBV11-2 to TRBJ2-7; 10 nucleotides line up with TRBD2. The CDR3 spans 16 residues. Trimming took 1 base from V and 2 from J; bases not matched to a gene: 5. The germline V gene encodes CDR1 SGHAT and CDR2 FQNNGV. The DNA for the CDR3 is TGTGCCAGCAGCTTAGGTGGCCTAGCGGGAGCCTACGAGCAGTACTTC. The encoded protein is CASSLGGLAGAYEQYF.

V and J are TRBV28 and TRBJ2-2, with 8 bases matching TRBD1. Trimming at V came to 5 bases and at J to 7 bases, leaving 6 bases not matched to a gene. Germline CDR1 and CDR2: MDHEN and SYDVKM. The CDR3 contains 14 residues. The DNA of the CDR3 is TGTGCCAGCAGTCTCCAGGGGGCTCACGGGGAGCTGTTTTTT. Translating it yields CASSLQGAHGELFF.